The clone carrying this T cell receptor beta chain was recorded a few times. Its matching antigen is unknown. Then a second PCR, running roughly 6 to 12 cycles, was carried out with a sample-barcoded 5' primer and a J-beta primer mix. A single record per CDR3 protein comes from TCRdb applying MiXCR to the 5' RACE reads. The repertoire holds approximately 960,000 distinct CDR3 sequences, with 25% to 35% as singletons. This specimen belongs to a study of blood T cells in healthy people across ages. Study-wide results and limits: Conclusively comparing naive with antigen-experienced cells was impossible with unsorted PBMCs.

Trimming took 7 bases from V and 6 from J, leaving 18 bases between them. The CDR3 length is 15 residues. CDR1 and CDR2 (germline): SNHLY, FYNNEI. This sample also belongs to another study, concerning T cells of mothers and their children. In that study: Roughly 2.7 million TCR beta reads per child versus over 9 million per mother.

The genes are TRBV2 and TRBJ1-4; the D gene is possibly TRBD1 (5 bases). This TCR came from a woman aged 35 to 49 in good health. Sequences were obtained from blood. The CDR3 coding sequence is TGTGCCAGCAACCGCCGGGGACTGAAGGATGAAAAACTGTTTTTT. It translates to CASNRRGLKDEKLFF.